This T cell receptor beta chain was documented in a study of blood T cell repertoires in COVID-19. Study-wide context: Nucleic acid was either cDNA or gDNA, and it came from T cells, B-cell-depleted T cells, or PBMCs.

In the original processing: Estimates of nucleated cell counts were drawn from the amplification of reference gene primers. The table came from immunoSEQ multiplex PCR; TCRdb's copy has only in-frame clones and leaves some out. D and trimming come from the DNA, and the V and J calls and clone size come from that table. Of fewer than 250,000 clones in the sample, roughly nine tenths were seen once. The germline V gene has CDR1 SGHVS and CDR2 FQNEAQ. The V end lost 5 bases, the J end lost 3 bases, and 14 bases lay between the germline ends. The CDR3 is made up of 15 amino acids. The sequence derives from a man younger than 40 with acute or convalescent COVID-19. The chain is built from TRBV7-8 and TRBJ1-5; tentatively, D is TRBD1 (6 bases). The sample was peripheral blood. The CDR3 region has the DNA TGTGCCAGCAGCGGGGGCACATTGGACAATCAGCCCCAGCATTTT. Protein product: CASSGGTLDNQPQHF.